Below are 30 T cell receptor beta chains sequenced from a single sample in a study of control samples from healthy donors and cancer patients. Generated by immunoSEQ multiplex PCR, the TCRdb table keeps only in-frame clones and is missing some. The sample lists about 130,000 clones; about 90% were seen once. Specimen: blood. Receptors originate from a woman aged 45-65 years in good health.

This clone was recorded a few times. This chain links TRBV6-4 with TRBJ2-7; 9 bases match TRBD1. CDR3 size: 15 residues. Germline V gene sequence: CDR1 MRHNA, CDR2 SNTAGT. The V and J ends lost 6 bases and 4 bases, in that order; junction bases with no gene match: 10. CDR3 bases: TGTGCCAGCAGCCAGGAGCCGGGACAGGGATACGAGCAGTACTTC. Translation gives CASSQEPGQGYEQYF.

This clone occurred once. V and J are TRBV28 and TRBJ2-7; 8 nucleotides align to TRBD2. V was clipped by 6 bases and J by 0 bases; unmatched bases: 16. From germline, CDR1 is MDHEN and CDR2 SYDVKM. The CDR3 extends over 18 amino acids. DNA of the CDR3: TGTGCCAGCAGCCAATTGGCCCCCACTAGCGGAAGCTCCTACGAGCAGTACTTC. It codes for CASSQLAPTSGSSYEQYF.

This sequence joins TRBV24-1 and TRBJ2-7; 9 bases map to TRBD2. CDR1 is KGHDR and CDR2 is SFDVKD in the germline V gene. The trim removed 5 bases at V and 1 base at J, leaving 11 bases unmatched. This CDR3 is 17 amino acids long. The CDR3 loop reads CATSATSSGKDSYEQYF. DNA for the CDR3: TGTGCCACCAGTGCCACTTCTAGCGGGAAAGATTCCTACGAGCAGTACTTC.

V gene TRBV28 combines with J gene TRBJ1-6; no clear D gene. This CDR3 comprises 14 residues. Trimming pared 3 bases from V and 4 bases from J, leaving 7 bases between. CDR1 MDHEN and CDR2 SYDVKM come from the germline V gene. This chain's CDR3 is CASSFPLYNSPLHF. The CDR3 nucleotides are TGTGCCAGCAGTTTCCCCCTTTATAATTCACCCCTCCACTTT.

The V gene is TRBV11-2, the J gene TRBJ1-1; D uncertain. The CDR3 sequence is 13 residues long. Germline V gene lookup returns CDR1 SGHAT and CDR2 FQNNGV. V was shortened by 0 bases and J by 5 bases, with 7 bases between the two germline ends. CDR3 region: CASSLEWGTEAFF. The CDR3 coding sequence is TGTGCCAGCAGCTTAGAGTGGGGTACTGAAGCTTTCTTT.

The CDR3 nucleotides read TGTGCCAGCAGTTACTCGGAGGGAGGGGGCGTCCTCACAGATACGCAGTATTTT. Translating it yields CASSYSEGGGVLTDTQYF. This chain uses TRBV6-2 or TRBV6-3 with TRBJ2-3; either TRBD1 or TRBD2 may supply D (7 bases each). Trimming left V 0 bases short and J 2 bases short, with 18 bases between. The length of the CDR3 is 18 residues. Germline loops: CDR1 MNHEY, CDR2 SVGEGT.

This chain joins TRBV28 and TRBJ2-3; D is possibly TRBD1 (6 bases). The V gene lost 2 bases and the J gene lost 4 bases, with 13 bases spanning the gap. The CDR3 has 15 residues. CDR1 MDHEN and CDR2 SYDVKM come from the germline V gene. DNA for the CDR3: TGTGCCAGCAGTTTAAGGGGGTTCAGGGCAGATACGCAGTATTTT. It is translated as CASSLRGFRADTQYF.

The chain couples TRBV5-1 to TRBJ2-1; weak D call: TRBD2 (5 bases). The V gene lost 0 bases and the J gene lost 5 bases, with 15 bases spanning the gap. The germline V gene encodes CDR1 SGHRS and CDR2 YFSETQ. The CDR3 has 16 residues. In DNA, the CDR3 is TGCGCCAGCAGCTTGGAGCGGCTAGGGTCCGACAATGAGCAGTTCTTC. This codes for CASSLERLGSDNEQFF.

The chain carries TRBV3-1 (or the pseudogene TRBV3-2) and TRBJ2-7; TRBD2 aligns across 9 bases. V lost 4 bases to trimming and J lost 0 bases; unmatched junction nucleotides: 4. The germline gives CDR1 LGHDT, CDR2 YNNKEL (reference sequence). The CDR3 spans 15 residues. The CDR3 loop reads CASSLRLAASYEQYF. The CDR3 coding sequence is TGTGCCAGCAGCCTTCGACTAGCGGCCTCCTACGAGCAGTACTTC.

V is TRBV7-9 and J is TRBJ2-7; 8 nucleotides match TRBD2. The germline V gene has CDR1 SEHNR and CDR2 FQNEAQ (reference sequence). The CDR3 is 13 amino acids. V gave up 8 bases and J gave up 7 bases; unmatched junction bases: 10. In nucleotides, the CDR3 is TGTGCCAGCTCTCCCAGCGGGAGCGGGGAGCAGTACTTC. It translates to CASSPSGSGEQYF.

The CDR3 spells CASSLGVVSSSYNSPLHF. The CDR3 DNA reads TGTGCCAGCAGCTTGGGTGTCGTATCTAGCTCCTATAATTCACCCCTCCACTTT. The rearrangement uses TRBV5-5 and TRBJ1-6; unclear D gene. Germline values: CDR1 SGHKS, CDR2 YYEKEE (reference sequence). The CDR3 consists of 18 residues. V gave up 0 bases and J gave up 0 bases, with 13 bases separating them.

This chain connects TRBV30 to TRBJ2-2; D gene uncertain. Germline loops: CDR1 GTSNPN, CDR2 SVGIG (reference sequence). The CDR3 runs to 12 residues. The V and J ends lost 4 bases and 5 bases respectively, with 8 bases between them. This CDR3 reads CAWIRVTGELFF. In nucleotides, the CDR3 is TGTGCCTGGATTCGCGTGACCGGGGAGCTGTTTTTT.

V usage is TRBV9 and J usage is TRBJ2-7, with TRBD2 identical over 10 bases. V lost 4 bases to trimming and J lost 6 bases; unmatched junction nucleotides: 10. Germline CDR1 and CDR2: SGDLS and YYNGEE. There are 15 residues in the CDR3. CDR3 DNA: TGTGCCAGCAGCCCTAGCGGGAGAGGTCCCCTCGAGCAGTACTTC. This gives the protein CASSPSGRGPLEQYF.

The DNA for the CDR3 is TGTGCCAGCAGTGACAGCGGGAGGGCGTACGACGAGCAGTACTTC. Its protein is CASSDSGRAYDEQYF. This chain uses TRBV2 with TRBJ2-7; 10 bases fit TRBD2. V was clipped by 3 bases and J by 5 bases; unmatched bases: 7. Germline assignment: CDR1 SNHLY and CDR2 FYNNEI. The CDR3 spans 15 residues.

The V and J genes are TRBV6-5 and TRBJ2-7, with TRBD1 matching over 7 bases. The CDR3 is 12 amino acids. The germline V gene encodes CDR1 MNHEY and CDR2 SVGAGI. Germline trimming cut 5 bases from V and 5 bases from J; bases unmatched to any gene: 3. CDR3 loop: CASSLTGDEQYF. CDR3 bases: TGTGCCAGCAGTCTAACAGGGGACGAGCAGTACTTC.

The chain couples TRBV5-6 to TRBJ2-7, with D possibly being TRBD1 (5 bases). The V gene's germline CDR1 is SGHDT and CDR2 YYEEEE. The CDR3 is made up of 13 amino acids. With 7 bases removed from V and 1 base from J, the gap between germline ends came to 12 bases. CDR3 protein: CASGQGSSYEQYF. For the CDR3, the DNA is TGTGCCAGCGGGCAGGGTTCATCCTACGAGCAGTACTTC.

The chain recombines TRBV6-5 with TRBJ1-4; maybe TRBD1 (5 bases). Trimming left V 9 bases short and J 4 bases short, with 15 bases between. In germline, CDR1 is MNHEY, CDR2 SVGAGI. This CDR3 spans 14 amino acids. This CDR3 reads CASSGGRINEKLFF. The CDR3 DNA reads as TGTGCCAGTAGCGGGGGTAGGATTAATGAAAAACTGTTTTTT.

This chain links TRBV12-3 or TRBV12-4 with TRBJ2-2; D gene unclear. CDR3 length: 13 residues. Trimming cost V 3 bases and J 6 bases, with 8 bases left between them. The CDR3 spells CASSLFSPGELFF. CDR3 DNA sequence: TGTGCCAGCAGTTTGTTCAGCCCCGGGGAGCTGTTTTTT.

The gene calls are TRBV3-1 (or the pseudogene TRBV3-2) and TRBJ1-1, with 7 bases fitting TRBD1. The germline V gene has CDR1 LGHDT and CDR2 YNNKEL (reference sequence). The CDR3 runs to 14 residues. The junction had 6 bases not matched to a gene; V was cut back by 5 bases and J by 3 bases. The CDR3: CASSFRDRYTEAFF. CDR3 in DNA: TGTGCCAGCAGCTTCCGGGACAGATACACTGAAGCTTTCTTT.

The V call is TRBV27, the J call TRBJ1-3, with 8 bases lining up with TRBD1. The CDR3 length is 13 residues. Germline loops: CDR1 MNHEY, CDR2 SMNVEV (reference sequence). V lost 8 bases and J lost 4; bases outside the gene matches: 4. CDR3 protein: CASRGTGGNTIYF. The CDR3 DNA reads TGTGCCAGCCGTGGGACAGGAGGAAACACCATATATTTT.

J is TRBJ2-6 and V is TRBV2; 9 bases line up with TRBD1. V gave up 10 bases and J gave up 2 bases; unmatched junction bases: 9. Germline CDR1 and CDR2: SNHLY and FYNNEI. This CDR3 is 16 amino acids long. For the CDR3, the DNA is TGTGCCACACGACCCGGGACAGGGACTGGGGCCAACGTCCTGACTTTC. Its translation is CATRPGTGTGANVLTF.

The rearrangement uses TRBV6-5 and TRBJ1-6; D possibly corresponds to TRBD1 (5 bases). The V gene lost 0 bases and the J gene lost 7 bases, with 13 bases spanning the gap. In germline, CDR1 is MNHEY, CDR2 SVGAGI. The CDR3 runs 16 residues. CDR3 region: CASSYSRDGENSPLHF. In DNA form, the CDR3 reads TGTGCCAGCAGTTACTCGAGGGACGGGGAAAATTCACCCCTCCACTTT.

The V gene is TRBV10-1, the J gene TRBJ2-1; 9 bases map to TRBD1. The ends lost 9 bases at V and 5 bases at J; junction bases unmatched: 17. The CDR3 spans 17 residues. Germline-derived CDR1 and CDR2 are WNHNN and SYGVQD (reference sequence). CDR3 sequence reads: CASNLQARDRENNEQFF. The CDR3 region has the DNA TGCGCCAGTAACCTACAAGCCCGGGACAGGGAGAACAATGAGCAGTTCTTC.

This clone was seen just once. The junction and the germline gene differ at one end; a read error may be behind it. This rearrangement joins TRBV7-7 to TRBJ2-1; perhaps TRBD2 as D (6 bases). In germline, CDR1 is SSHAT, CDR2 FNYEAQ (reference sequence). CDR3 size: 16 residues. The CDR3 here is CASSLARWGVQNEQFF. The CDR3 coding sequence is TGTGCTAGCAGCTTAGCGCGATGGGGGGTCCAAAATGAGCAGTTCTTC.

The genes are TRBV7-2 and TRBJ2-2, with TRBD1 identical over 7 bases. The CDR3 loop spans 14 amino acids. V lost 5 bases, J lost 7 bases, and 7 bases stayed unmatched. CDR1 is SGHTA and CDR2 is FQGNSA in the germline V gene. The CDR3, as DNA: TGTGCCAGCAGCATGACAGGGATTGGCGGGGAGCTGTTTTTT. Translating gives CASSMTGIGGELFF.

Concerning this clone: Other DNA sequences in the sample encode the same CDR3. V usage is TRBV5-4 and J usage is TRBJ1-6, with D unresolved. CDR3 length: 15 amino acids. CDR1 is SGHNT, CDR2 YYREEE, per germline (reference sequence). The germline V and J ends were trimmed by 0 bases and 6 bases, with 10 bases remaining between them. The CDR3 DNA sequence: TGTGCCAGCAGCTTGGATCCACCGGCTAATTCACCCCTCCACTTT. Protein: CASSLDPPANSPLHF.

The chain recombines TRBV13 with TRBJ2-3; 10 bases line up with TRBD2. This CDR3 region has 19 residues. Germline CDR1 is PRHDT and CDR2 is FYEKMQ (reference sequence). V was pared by 5 bases and J by 3 bases, with 17 bases of the junction left unmatched. The CDR3, as DNA: TGTGCCAGCAGCACCGCCAGCTCTTCTAGCGGGAGTTGGACAGATACGCAGTATTTT. This sequence encodes CASSTASSSSGSWTDTQYF.

The chain couples TRBV7-9 to TRBJ2-7; 13 bases agree with TRBD2. Per germline, CDR1 SEHNR and CDR2 FQNEAQ (reference sequence). The CDR3 sequence is 14 residues long. The V and J ends lost 5 bases and 6 bases, in that order; junction bases with no gene match: 4. The CDR3 spells CASSLGTSGAEQYF. CDR3 DNA: TGTGCCAGCAGCCTTGGGACTAGCGGGGCCGAGCAGTACTTC.

V and J are TRBV2 and TRBJ2-3; D gene ambiguous. V was shortened by 7 bases and J by 4 bases, with 18 bases between the two germline ends. Germline V gives CDR1 SNHLY, CDR2 FYNNEI. CDR3 length equals 15 residues. The CDR3, as DNA: TGTGCCAGCAAACTCGCACGCCCGAGTTCAGATACGCAGTATTTT. Its translation: CASKLARPSSDTQYF.

This chain connects TRBV9 to TRBJ2-2, with D uncertain. The CDR3 is made up of 15 amino acids. The ends were cut back, 0 bases at V and 6 bases at J, with 12 bases in the middle. The germline gives CDR1 SGDLS, CDR2 YYNGEE. CDR3 region: CASSVGAAGPGELFF. CDR3 bases: TGTGCCAGCAGCGTAGGGGCGGCCGGTCCCGGGGAGCTGTTTTTT.